Listed below are T cell receptor beta chains from one sample, sequenced in a study of blood T cell repertoires in COVID-19. Generated by immunoSEQ multiplex PCR, the TCRdb table keeps only in-frame clones and is missing some. This table has roughly 64,000 clones, roughly 80% appearing once. The sample taken for sequencing was peripheral blood. These TCRs come from a man aged 55 to 70 with COVID-19, enrolled during active disease. The CDR3 runs from the conserved cysteine through the conserved F or W. A D gene is named only where the DNA matches it firmly. Size is omitted from some rows. Given values are once, few, many or a class for expanded clones.

clone_size d_call j_call v_call cdr3_length cdr3_aa cdr3_nt
. . TRBJ1-1 TRBV19 14 CASSIEGPYTEAFF TGTGCCAGTAGTATAGAGGGGCCCTACACTGAAGCTTTCTTT
. . TRBJ2-4 TRBV5-1 14 CASSLGHNEDIQYF TGCGCCAGCAGCTTGGGCCACAATGAGGACATTCAGTACTTC
. TRBD1 TRBJ2-3 TRBV30 14 CAWSRDRGSDTQYF TGTGCCTGGAGTAGGGACAGGGGGTCAGATACGCAGTATTTT
. TRBD1 TRBJ2-1 TRBV5-1 15 CASSLLGQAVNEQFF TGCGCCAGCAGTTTGCTAGGACAGGCGGTCAATGAGCAGTTCTTC
. . TRBJ2-4 TRBV7-9 16 CATHGGPGSGKNIQYF TGTGCCACCCACGGGGGGCCGGGCAGCGGCAAAAACATTCAGTACTTC
. TRBD1 TRBJ2-2 TRBV19 15 CASSFGQAATGELFF TGTGCCAGTAGTTTTGGACAGGCAGCCACCGGGGAGCTGTTTTTT
many TRBD2 TRBJ2-1 TRBV11-3 17 CASSPPSGLAGYNEQFF TGTGCCAGCAGCCCACCCTCGGGACTAGCGGGTTACAATGAGCAGTTCTTC
. TRBD1 TRBJ2-7 TRBV18 15 CASSPPRQGVGEQYF TGTGCCAGCTCACCACCTCGGCAGGGGGTCGGCGAGCAGTACTTC
. . TRBJ2-5 TRBV19 14 CASSIDRGRETQYF TGTGCCAGTAGTATAGACAGGGGTAGGGAGACCCAGTACTTC
once TRBD2 TRBJ2-1 TRBV4-2 16 CASSPRGTSGFNEQFF TGTGCCAGCAGCCCCCGGGGGACTAGCGGGTTCAATGAGCAGTTCTTC
. TRBD1 TRBJ2-7 TRBV13 14 CASSLRTGYYEQYF TGTGCCAGCAGCCTCCGGACAGGGTATTACGAGCAGTACTTC
. TRBD2 TRBJ2-3 TRBV5-1 16 CASSQGLAGETDTQYF TGCGCCAGCAGCCAGGGACTAGCGGGAGAAACAGATACGCAGTATTTT
. . TRBJ2-5 TRBV5-1 14 CASSAGTPRGTQYF TGCGCCAGCAGCGCCGGGACACCAAGGGGGACCCAGTACTTC
. TRBD1 TRBJ2-5 TRBV3-1/TRBV3-2 15 CASSQGTGIGETQYF TGTGCCAGCAGCCAGGGGACAGGGATAGGAGAGACCCAGTACTTC
. TRBD2 TRBJ2-3 TRBV30 17 CAWSVLAGISSTDTQYF TGTGCCTGGAGTGTACTAGCGGGGATTTCGAGCACAGATACGCAGTATTTT
. . TRBJ1-4 TRBV12-3/TRBV12-4 12 CASSLGLEKLFF TGTGCCAGCAGTTTGGGACTCGAAAAACTGTTTTTT
. TRBD1 TRBJ1-5 TRBV2 15 CASSAGQGSNQPQHF TGTGCCAGCAGCGCGGGACAGGGTAGCAATCAGCCCCAGCATTTT
. TRBD2 TRBJ2-7 TRBV2 15 CASSVTSGLASEQYF TGTGCCAGCAGTGTAACATCGGGACTAGCGAGCGAGCAGTACTTC
. . TRBJ2-1 TRBV20-1 11 CSARDRGEQFF TGCAGTGCTAGAGATAGGGGCGAGCAGTTCTTC
. . TRBJ2-5 TRBV18 16 CASSPDKTASPETQYF TGTGCCAGCTCACCGGATAAGACAGCTTCGCCAGAGACCCAGTACTTC
. . TRBJ1-1 TRBV5-1 13 CASSPLLNTEAFF TGCGCCAGCAGCCCCCTACTGAACACTGAAGCTTTCTTT
. . TRBJ2-2 TRBV14 15 CASSWGVLSTGELFF TGTGCCAGCAGCTGGGGAGTCCTTAGCACCGGGGAGCTGTTTTTT
. . TRBJ1-3 TRBV2 14 CASSIANRGNTIYF TGTGCCAGCAGTATCGCCAACAGGGGAAACACCATATATTTT
. TRBD1 TRBJ2-7 TRBV6-5 14 CASSYGDSTYEQYF TGTGCCAGCAGTTATGGGGACAGCACCTACGAGCAGTACTTC
many . TRBJ2-1 TRBV6-5 10 CASKGVEQFF TGTGCCAGTAAGGGGGTGGAGCAGTTCTTC
. . TRBJ1-1 TRBV2 12 CASSRRDTEAFF TGTGCCAGCAGTCGGAGGGACACTGAAGCTTTCTTT
. . TRBJ2-3 TRBV5-1 14 CASKVSQSTDTQYF TGCGCCAGCAAAGTCTCCCAGAGCACAGATACGCAGTATTTT
. TRBD1 TRBJ1-5 TRBV2 15 CASSARTGERQPQHF TGTGCCAGCAGCGCCCGGACAGGGGAAAGGCAGCCCCAGCATTTT
. . TRBJ1-2 TRBV10-3 15 CAIRREDRQNYGYTF TGTGCCATCAGGAGAGAGGACAGACAGAACTATGGCTACACCTTC
. TRBD1 TRBJ2-2 TRBV5-1 15 CASSLGGGADGELFF TGCGCCAGCAGCTTGGGAGGGGGCGCGGACGGGGAGCTGTTTTTT
few TRBD2 TRBJ2-3 TRBV4-2 16 CASSQETGGALNTQYF TGTGCCAGCAGCCAAGAGACCGGGGGGGCCTTAAATACGCAGTATTTT
. . TRBJ2-5 TRBV24-1 12 CATNRVGETQYF TGTGCCACTAACAGGGTTGGCGAGACCCAGTACTTC
. TRBD1 TRBJ2-1 TRBV14 15 CASSPTGTAYNEQFF TGTGCCAGCAGCCCAACCGGGACAGCCTACAATGAGCAGTTCTTC
once TRBD1 TRBJ2-3 TRBV19 13 CASRDRGTDTQYF TGTGCCAGTAGGGACAGGGGAACAGATACGCAGTATTTT
. . TRBJ1-2 TRBV6-2/TRBV6-3 12 CASSFQGHGYTF TGTGCCAGCAGTTTTCAGGGGCATGGCTACACCTTC
. TRBD2 TRBJ2-4 TRBV24-1 16 CATSERSGSGKNIQYF TGTGCCACCAGTGAGAGAAGCGGGAGCGGCAAAAACATTCAGTACTTC
. TRBD1 TRBJ2-7 TRBV27 14 CASSKGQGAYEQYF TGTGCCAGCAGTAAGGGACAGGGGGCCTACGAGCAGTACTTC
. . TRBJ2-5 TRBV3-1/TRBV3-2 16 CASSRNGAGGQETQYF TGTGCCAGCAGCCGAAATGGGGCAGGGGGGCAAGAGACCCAGTACTTC
. . TRBJ2-3 TRBV7-3 14 CASSFIAATDTQYF TGTGCCAGCAGCTTTATAGCGGCCACAGATACGCAGTATTTT
few TRBD2 TRBJ2-3 TRBV30 15 CAWSRSGDSTDTQYF TGTGCCTGGAGTAGAAGCGGGGATAGCACAGATACGCAGTATTTT
. TRBD1 TRBJ1-1 TRBV19 14 CASSSWTGGTEAFF TGTGCCAGTAGTTCATGGACAGGAGGGACTGAAGCTTTCTTT
. . TRBJ2-3 TRBV18 17 CASSRGTAFSSTDTQYF TGTGCCAGCTCCCGTGGAACAGCCTTTTCTAGCACAGATACGCAGTATTTT
once . TRBJ2-3 TRBV5-1 14 CASSATTRRDTQYF TGCGCCAGCAGCGCAACGACTCGACGGGATACGCAGTATTTT
. . TRBJ2-3 TRBV5-1 15 CASSLDGRVTDTQYF TGCGCCAGCAGCTTGGATGGCAGGGTGACAGATACGCAGTATTTT
. . TRBJ1-2 TRBV12-3/TRBV12-4 13 CASTPTGLGGYTF TGTGCCAGCACCCCCACAGGGTTGGGAGGCTACACCTTC
. . TRBJ1-2 TRBV4-1 14 CASSQDRSNYGYTF TGCGCCAGCAGCCAAGATCGGTCGAACTATGGCTACACCTTC
. TRBD1 TRBJ1-3 TRBV24-1 16 CATSEGTGGPGNTIYF TGTGCCACCAGTGAGGGGACAGGGGGCCCTGGAAACACCATATATTTT
. TRBD1 TRBJ1-5 TRBV4-1 18 CASSQGDRGDYSNQPQHF TGCGCCAGCAGCCAAGGGGACAGGGGGGATTATAGCAATCAGCCCCAGCATTTT
once TRBD2 TRBJ2-7 TRBV5-1 14 CASSFTGRDYEQYF TGCGCCAGCAGCTTCACCGGGAGGGACTACGAGCAGTACTTC
few TRBD2 TRBJ2-5 TRBV3-1/TRBV3-2 15 CASSQGAGGLETQYF TGTGCCAGCAGCCAAGGGGCGGGAGGGCTGGAGACCCAGTACTTC
once TRBD1 TRBJ1-4 TRBV3-1/TRBV3-2 14 CASSLGQGDEKLFF TGTGCCAGCAGTTTAGGACAGGGAGATGAAAAACTGTTTTTT
. TRBD1 TRBJ1-6 TRBV5-6 14 CASSLKQGNSPLHF TGTGCCAGCAGCTTAAAACAGGGGAATTCACCCCTCCACTTT
. TRBD1 TRBJ1-3 TRBV12-3/TRBV12-4 12 CASSHRGHTIYF TGTGCCAGCAGTCACAGGGGGCACACCATATATTTT
few . TRBJ2-1 TRBV28 11 CASSFRNEQFF TGTGCCAGCAGTTTCCGGAATGAGCAGTTCTTC
. TRBD2 TRBJ2-3 TRBV25-1 16 CASSEVGSGPTDTQYF TGTGCCAGCAGTGAGGTGGGTAGCGGGCCAACAGATACGCAGTATTTT
. . TRBJ2-4 TRBV19 13 CASSPGTKNIQYF TGTGCCAGTAGTCCGGGAACAAAAAACATTCAGTACTTC
. TRBD2 TRBJ2-4 TRBV24-1 14 CATSETSGRGIQYF TGTGCCACCAGTGAGACTAGCGGGAGAGGTATTCAGTACTTC
. . TRBJ2-6 TRBV3-1/TRBV3-2 15 CASSQAGSGANVLTF TGTGCCAGCAGCCAAGCCGGCTCTGGGGCCAACGTCCTGACTTTC
few TRBD1 TRBJ1-1 TRBV3-1/TRBV3-2 14 CASSLGTANTEAFF TGTGCCAGCAGCCTCGGGACAGCTAACACTGAAGCTTTCTTT
. TRBD1 TRBJ2-6 TRBV27 18 CASSRRDRGYTGANVLTF TGTGCCAGCAGTCGCCGGGACAGGGGTTACACTGGGGCCAACGTCCTGACTTTC